This TCR beta chain was sequenced for a study of beta chain features in type 1 diabetes. Study conclusions and caveats: More deletions and fewer insertions at VDJ junctions were found in patients with type 1 diabetes. Within each of all four CD4+ subsets, Type 1 diabetes patients had TCRB CDR3s that were moderately but significantly shorter.

The isolated RNA, all of it, was reverse transcribed, so expressed TCRB transcripts were what got sequenced. TCRdb's copy holds only in-frame clones and misses some; the assay was immunoSEQ multiplex PCR. The profile shows 300,000 or so clones, around 8.5% of them singletons. The CDR3 loop spans 18 amino acids. Germline CDR1 and CDR2: WNHNN and SYGVQD (reference sequence). The ends lost 6 bases at V and 4 bases at J; junction bases unmatched: 18. This clone was found a few times. The antigen is undetermined. This sequence was found in a man in his thirties or forties with type 1 diabetes. Sequencing used central memory CD4+ T cells from blood. V and J are TRBV10-1 and TRBJ1-1; TRBD1 matches at 9 bases. The CDR3 protein is CASSPPGQGTHPVTEAFF. In DNA form, the CDR3 reads TGCGCCAGCAGCCCACCGGGACAGGGTACCCACCCTGTCACTGAAGCTTTCTTT.